This T cell receptor beta chain is from a study of CD8 T cells in ankylosing spondylitis (dated by TCRdb to about 2017). General notes on the study: To find TCR variants linked to disease, the study profiled T cell receptor beta repertoires in ankylosing spondylitis patients and healthy donors. Samples of peripheral blood were taken, and for ankylosing spondylitis patients, synovial fluid was collected as well. In total, the full study cohort was made up of 100 to 140 healthy donors and about two dozen ankylosing spondylitis patients.

Sequencing relied on an Illumina HiSeq 2500. Quantitative 5'-RACE with molecular barcodes was the method used to prepare the TCR beta libraries. From the authors' description of their analysis: A new computational method based on a probabilistic model of VDJ rearrangement was used to identify disease-linked TCR variants. TCRdb ran its own pipeline on the public reads, namely fastp trimming at Q25 and MiXCR clone calling, and kept in-frame beta chains. For every CDR3 protein sequence, its rows merge into one entry that carries the most common genes and DNA. V and J calls and clone size were set by TCRdb, not the authors. Here the sample has about 340,000 distinct CDR3 sequences; under 15% occur a single time. Of the sample, 0.95% to 1.4% is held by the ten largest clones. The germline V gene (reference sequence) supplies CDR1 DFQATT and CDR2 SNEGSKA. Relative to germline, V is 6 bases shorter and J is 4 bases shorter, with 18 bases between their ends. CDR3 length: 15 amino acids, cysteine to phenylalanine. Only the CDR3 DNA stays, 45 bases, in frame from base 1.

General study outcomes and caveats: Some TCR beta motif variants had previously been reported in synovial fluid and blood of reactive arthritis patients, which suggested common disease-initiation mechanisms. A TCR beta motif made up of eight highly homologous amino acid variants appeared to be characteristic of blood from ankylosing spondylitis patients. In peripheral blood, the disease-linked clones were found at relatively low frequencies and had a CD8+ phenotype. The disease-linked clones were reported as significantly enriched in matched synovial fluid samples from ankylosing spondylitis patients.

With regard to this clonotype: Its recognized antigen is unknown. No per-base quality is available; no much larger clone lies one base away.

The sequenced sample consisted of blood, either unsorted or a sorted T cell fraction (not recorded which). In this chain, TRBV20-1 is recombined with TRBJ2-2; TRBD2 could be the D gene, as 6 bases match. The TCR sequence derives from a male donor with ankylosing spondylitis or in good health (not recorded which). The CDR3 in this case is CSALRRRGATGELFF. The sequenced DNA: TGCAGTGCCCTCAGGCGGCGGGGAGCCACCGGGGAGCTGTTTTTT.